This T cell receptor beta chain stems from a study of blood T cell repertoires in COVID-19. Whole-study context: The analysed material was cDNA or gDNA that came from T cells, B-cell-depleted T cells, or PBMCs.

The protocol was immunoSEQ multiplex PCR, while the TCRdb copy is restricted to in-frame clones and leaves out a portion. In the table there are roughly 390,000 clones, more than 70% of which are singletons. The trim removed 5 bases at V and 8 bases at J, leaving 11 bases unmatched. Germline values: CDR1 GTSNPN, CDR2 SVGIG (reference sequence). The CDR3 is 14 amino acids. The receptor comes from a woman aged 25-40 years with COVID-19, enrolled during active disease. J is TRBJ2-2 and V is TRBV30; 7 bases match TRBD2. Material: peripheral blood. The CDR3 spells CAWSFGTIGGELFF. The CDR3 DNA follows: TGTGCCTGGTCCTTCGGGACTATTGGGGGGGAGCTGTTTTTT.